A single sample gave rise to the 27 T cell receptor beta chains below, sequenced in a study of blood T cell repertoires in COVID-19. Method: immunoSEQ multiplex PCR; TCRdb's copy keeps in-frame clones and lacks some. Among 45,000 to 50,000 clones listed, about 83% were seen once. Sample: peripheral blood. Receptor source: a man older than 75 in a cohort sampled during active COVID-19.

The V gene is TRBV5-1, the J gene TRBJ2-3; 8 bases are shared with TRBD1. The CDR3 length is 15 residues. J was trimmed by 3 bases and V by 4 bases; bases with no gene match: 7. The V gene's germline CDR1 is SGHRS and CDR2 YFSETQ. The CDR3 DNA reads as TGCGCCAGCAGCCCCGGACAGGGCGGGACAGATACGCAGTATTTT. Amino acids: CASSPGQGGTDTQYF.

This chain links TRBV11-3 with TRBJ1-3; D not resolved. The length of the CDR3 is 13 residues. Germline V lookup: CDR1 SGHNT, CDR2 YENEEA. Trimming removed 6 bases from V and 2 bases from J, with 8 bases in between. In DNA, the CDR3 is TGTGCCAGCAGTCGCAGTCCTGGAAACACCATATATTTT. Translating gives CASSRSPGNTIYF.

The genes are TRBV5-1 and TRBJ2-1; D is unresolved. The CDR3 covers 14 residues. Looked up from germline, CDR1 is SGHRS and CDR2 is YFSETQ. V shed 0 bases and J shed 4 bases, with 8 bases lying between them. The CDR3 DNA reads as TGCGCCAGCAGCTTGGCGTCCGGGTACAATGAGCAGTTCTTC. Translating it yields CASSLASGYNEQFF.

This sequence joins TRBV27 and TRBJ2-7, with 7 bases aligning to TRBD1. Germline V gene sequence: CDR1 MNHEY, CDR2 SMNVEV (reference sequence). J gave up 2 bases and V 5 bases, and 3 bases lay outside the gene matches. The CDR3 is made up of 13 amino acids. The CDR3 DNA sequence: TGTGCCAGCAGTCGACAGGGCCCCTACGAGCAGTACTTC. Translated: CASSRQGPYEQYF.

The V and J genes are TRBV11-2 and TRBJ2-6; 11 nucleotides agree with TRBD2. Germline V gene lookup returns CDR1 SGHAT and CDR2 FQNNGV. J lost 4 bases, V lost 0 bases, and 11 bases had no gene match. The CDR3 length is 20 residues. The CDR3 sequence: CASSLEGSGRAHLGANVLTF. The CDR3 nucleotides are TGTGCCAGCAGCTTAGAGGGTAGCGGGAGGGCCCATTTAGGGGCCAACGTCCTGACTTTC.

The chain carries TRBV6-5 and TRBJ2-2, with TRBD2 identical over 7 bases. J lost 6 bases, V lost 3 bases, and 7 bases had no gene match. The CDR3 consists of 15 residues. Germline loops: CDR1 MNHEY, CDR2 SVGAGI. Here the CDR3 reads CASSYGGDGAGELFF. The CDR3 bases are TGTGCCAGCAGTTATGGGGGGGATGGGGCCGGGGAGCTGTTTTTT.

The chain employs TRBV27 and TRBJ1-1, with TRBD1 identical over 7 bases. The CDR3 is 15 amino acids. Trimming took 5 bases from V and 6 from J; bases not matched to a gene: 12. Germline CDR1 is MNHEY and CDR2 is SMNVEV (reference sequence). In DNA, the CDR3 is TGTGCCAGCAGTCCAACAGGGGTTCATAACTCTGAAGCTTTCTTT. It encodes CASSPTGVHNSEAFF.

The V call is TRBV15, the J call TRBJ2-2, with a tentative D call TRBD1 (5 bases). The germline V gene has CDR1 LNHNV and CDR2 YYDKDF (reference sequence). The CDR3 length is 14 residues. The V gene lost 3 bases and the J gene lost 5 bases, with 10 bases spanning the gap. The CDR3 here is CATSRQGRTGELFF. CDR3 nucleotides: TGTGCCACCAGCAGGCAGGGCCGGACCGGGGAGCTGTTTTTT.

The V and J genes are TRBV9 and TRBJ2-7; TRBD2 might be the D (6 bases). Germline-derived CDR1 and CDR2 are SGDLS and YYNGEE. Trimming cost V 1 base and J 2 bases, with 10 bases left between them. CDR3 length: 14 residues. CDR3 in amino acids: CASSVSGEPYEQYF. Written as DNA, the CDR3 is TGTGCCAGCAGCGTATCGGGAGAACCCTACGAGCAGTACTTC.

The J gene is TRBJ1-2, the V gene TRBV9, with TRBD1 identical over 8 bases. Germline V gene lookup returns CDR1 SGDLS and CDR2 YYNGEE. This CDR3 has 15 amino acids. The J segment lost 2 bases and the V segment lost 2 bases, leaving 5 bases of the junction unmatched. The CDR3, as DNA: TGTGCCAGCAGCGTGGGGGACAGGATGAACTATGGCTACACCTTC. Protein: CASSVGDRMNYGYTF.

The chain recombines TRBV5-4 with TRBJ2-2; a possible D gene is TRBD1 (6 bases). Trimming shortened V by 3 bases and J by 4 bases, and 22 bases separated the two germline ends. The CDR3 has 18 amino acids. The germline gives CDR1 SGHNT, CDR2 YYREEE (reference sequence). DNA of the CDR3: TGTGCCAGCAGCTCGGGTTGGGCGACAGGAGCCTCCACCGGGGAGCTGTTTTTT. Residues: CASSSGWATGASTGELFF. Supplemented by reference TRBV5-4 and TRBJ2-2, the full variable domain reads ETGVTQSPTHLIKTRGQQVTLRCSSQSGHNTVSWYQQALGQGPQFIFQYYREEENGRGNFPPRFSGLQFPNYSSELNVNALELDDSALYLCASSSGWATGASTGELFFGEGSRLTVL.

V gene TRBV15 combines with J gene TRBJ2-3; 7 bases map to TRBD1. Trimming cost V 4 bases and J 6 bases; bases outside gene matches: 10. The germline V gene has CDR1 LNHNV and CDR2 YYDKDF (reference sequence). The CDR3 consists of 15 residues. The CDR3 DNA is TGTGCCACCAGCACGAGGACAGGCCGCTCGGATACGCAGTATTTT. Its translation: CATSTRTGRSDTQYF.

The chain employs TRBV7-9 and TRBJ1-4; D call uncertain. The CDR3 is 15 residues long. Trimming took 1 base from V and 4 from J, leaving 10 bases between them. Per the germline V gene, CDR1 is SEHNR and CDR2 is FQNEAQ (reference sequence). CDR3 in amino acids: CASSLGADHNEKLFF. In nucleotides, the CDR3 is TGTGCCAGCAGCTTAGGGGCAGATCATAATGAAAAACTGTTTTTT.

This clone showed up just a few times. The rearrangement joins TRBV5-4 to TRBJ1-6, with D possibly TRBD1 on 5 matching bases. This CDR3 has 14 amino acids. Germline-derived CDR1 and CDR2 are SGHNT and YYREEE (reference sequence). V lost 5 bases and J lost 7, with 13 bases in between. The CDR3 protein is CASRLQENNSPLHF. The CDR3 DNA reads TGTGCCAGCAGGTTACAGGAGAACAATTCACCCCTCCACTTT.

The J gene is TRBJ2-1, the V gene TRBV28, with D possibly matching TRBD2 (5 bases). Trimming shortened V by 3 bases and J by 9 bases, and 15 bases separated the two germline ends. This CDR3 region has 14 residues. The germline V gene encodes CDR1 MDHEN and CDR2 SYDVKM. CDR3 residues: CASSFLNVRGEQFF. The CDR3 DNA reads as TGTGCCAGCAGTTTCCTTAATGTCCGGGGTGAGCAGTTCTTC.

V and J are TRBV9 and TRBJ2-1; tentative D call: TRBD2 (7 bases). Germline-derived CDR1 and CDR2 are SGDLS and YYNGEE. The CDR3 has 15 amino acids. Trimming took off 3 bases at V and 5 bases at J, with 15 bases between the two ends. CDR3 in amino acids: CASSARGAPNNEQFF. The CDR3 bases are TGTGCCAGCAGCGCACGGGGGGCCCCTAACAATGAGCAGTTCTTC.

The gene calls are TRBV28 and TRBJ1-2; D remains unclear. Germline assignment: CDR1 MDHEN and CDR2 SYDVKM. Deletions cut 5 bases from V and 3 bases from J, with 7 bases between. The CDR3 is 12 residues long. CDR3 in amino acids: CASSLQDYGYTF. The CDR3 DNA sequence: TGTGCCAGCAGTCTGCAGGACTATGGCTACACCTTC.

The genes are TRBV7-8 and TRBJ1-5; D ambiguous. The V gene lost 8 bases and the J gene lost 4 bases, with 15 bases spanning the gap. CDR3 size: 14 residues. The germline V gene encodes CDR1 SGHVS and CDR2 FQNEAQ. The DNA of the CDR3 is TGTGCCAGCGCGAGTGTGGGCCTAAATCAGCCCCAGCATTTT. Translating it yields CASASVGLNQPQHF.

The chain links TRBV3-1 (or the pseudogene TRBV3-2) to TRBJ2-5; the D is unclear. This CDR3 is 15 amino acids long. Looked up from germline, CDR1 is LGHDT and CDR2 is YNNKEL (reference sequence). The V end lost 4 bases, the J end lost 1 base, and 13 bases lay between the germline ends. DNA for the CDR3: TGTGCCAGCAGCCTGGGCGTGGGTCCCCAAGAGACCCAGTACTTC. Protein sequence: CASSLGVGPQETQYF.

This clone was recorded once. The chain uses TRBV27 and TRBJ1-6; no definite D call. V lost 4 bases to trimming and J lost 0 bases, with 16 bases between them. The CDR3 covers 18 residues. Germline CDR1 is MNHEY and CDR2 is SMNVEV (reference sequence). The CDR3 bases are TGTGCCAGCAGTTCCTCCTTTTTCGATAGCTCCTATAATTCACCCCTCCACTTT. Encoded protein: CASSSSFFDSSYNSPLHF.

This rearrangement joins TRBV6-2 or TRBV6-3 to TRBJ2-4; no definite D call. The V gene lost 5 bases and the J gene lost 1 base, with 9 bases spanning the gap. The CDR3 consists of 14 residues. Germline values: CDR1 MNHEY, CDR2 SVGEGT. The CDR3 loop is CASSPEAAKNIQYF. The DNA for the CDR3 is TGTGCCAGCAGTCCCGAGGCGGCCAAAAACATTCAGTACTTC.

Only a few counts were recorded for this clone. The J gene is TRBJ2-5, the V gene TRBV28, with TRBD2 identical over 10 bases. The trim removed 5 bases at V and 4 bases at J, leaving 4 bases unmatched. The CDR3 is made up of 14 amino acids. Looked up from germline, CDR1 is MDHEN and CDR2 is SYDVKM. The CDR3 loop reads CASSTRLAGETQYF. For the CDR3, the DNA is TGTGCCAGCAGTACGCGACTAGCGGGAGAGACCCAGTACTTC.

This clone was found once. The J gene is TRBJ2-1, the V gene TRBV7-2, with D possibly matching TRBD2 (5 bases). The length of the CDR3 is 15 residues. V was clipped by 2 bases and J by 6 bases, with 14 bases between them. Per the germline V gene, CDR1 is SGHTA and CDR2 is FQGNSA. The CDR3 region is CASSLTPGLRNEQFF. For the CDR3, the DNA is TGTGCCAGCAGCTTAACCCCTGGACTCCGCAATGAGCAGTTCTTC.

The chain is built from TRBV2 and TRBJ1-5; TRBD1 agrees at 12 bases. CDR3 size: 19 residues. With 3 bases clipped from V and 4 bases from J, the junction kept 13 bases outside the gene matches. CDR1 and CDR2 (germline): SNHLY, FYNNEI. The CDR3: CASSDDTLGQGARNQPQHF. DNA of the CDR3: TGTGCCAGCAGTGATGATACACTGGGACAGGGGGCGCGAAATCAGCCCCAGCATTTT. The full variable domain, rest sourced from reference TRBV2 and TRBJ1-5, is EPEVTQTPSHQVTQMGQEVILRCVPISNHLYFYWYRQILGQKVEFLVSFYNNEISEKSEIFDDQFSVERPDGSNFTLKIRSTKLEDSAMYFCASSDDTLGQGARNQPQHFGDGTRLSIL.

This rearrangement joins TRBV28 to TRBJ1-6, with 8 bases aligning to TRBD1. Trimming cost V 5 bases and J 9 bases; bases outside gene matches: 9. The CDR3 runs to 15 residues. CDR1 is MDHEN and CDR2 is SYDVKM in the germline V gene. The CDR3 sequence is CASSPLRQGTSPLHF. CDR3 in DNA: TGTGCCAGCAGTCCACTAAGACAGGGGACTTCACCCCTCCACTTT.

This clone came up once. This chain's CDR3 is CASSQVKQDTQYF. The CDR3 bases are TGTGCCAGCAGCCAAGTGAAACAGGATACGCAGTATTTT. The gene calls are TRBV3-1 (or the pseudogene TRBV3-2) and TRBJ2-3; D gene unclear. V shed 1 base and J shed 6 bases, with 8 bases lying between them. The germline gives CDR1 LGHDT, CDR2 YNNKEL (reference sequence). The CDR3 has 13 amino acids.

V gene TRBV10-3 combines with J gene TRBJ2-1; 7 bases map to TRBD1. The germline CDR1 and CDR2 sequences are ENHRY and SYGVKD. CDR3 length: 16 amino acids. V trimming: 5 bases; J trimming: 4 bases; junction bases outside the gene matches: 11. CDR3 coding DNA: TGTGCCATCAGTACCAACCGACAGGGATGGTACAATGAGCAGTTCTTC. Its protein is CAISTNRQGWYNEQFF.